The 29 T cell receptor beta chains below all came from one sample that was sequenced in a study of metastatic and nonmetastatic thyroid tumors. Treatment of any kind had been given to no patient before thyroid surgery. MiXCR reprocessed the PCR reads for TCRdb. The sample includes tens of thousands of clones, 20% to 25% of them seen just once. The sequenced sample consisted of tumor tissue. The receptors were gathered from a female donor with papillary thyroid cancer or a benign thyroid nodule (not recorded which). Some clones in this sample may be carry-over from other donors' samples.

This clone was detected many times. Mismatch with germline at one junction end may stem from a read error. The rearrangement links TRBV6-2 or TRBV6-3 to TRBJ1-1; D gene unclear. Germline CDR1 is MNHEY and CDR2 is SVGEGT. CDR3 length: 14 amino acids. This CDR3 reads CASSNGMVQPDLPF. In DNA form, the CDR3 reads TGTGCCAGCAGTAACGGGATGGTTCAGCCCGATCTCCCGTTT.

The CDR3 here is CSAQGPTGIYEQYF. The CDR3 DNA is TGCAGTGCCCAAGGGCCGACAGGGATATACGAGCAGTACTTC. This chain uses TRBV20-1 with TRBJ2-7; 7 bases fit TRBD1. Germline loops: CDR1 DFQATT, CDR2 SNEGSKA (reference sequence). Trimming cost V 6 bases and J 4 bases; bases outside gene matches: 12. The CDR3 length is 14 residues.

In this sample, this clone turned up many times. V gene TRBV3-1 combines with J gene TRBJ1-1; D not certain. The CDR3 loop spans 14 amino acids. Germline V gives CDR1 LGHDT, CDR2 YNNKEL (reference sequence). V was shortened by 4 bases and J by 0 bases, with 9 bases between the two germline ends. The CDR3 here is CASSPESVNTEAFF. The DNA for the CDR3 is TGTGCCAGCAGCCCCGAATCCGTGAACACTGAAGCTTTCTTT.

In its sample, this clone was seen many times. The chain has TRBV6-5 and TRBJ2-7; 11 positions match TRBD2. CDR3 length: 17 residues. The V gene end was trimmed by 0 bases and the J gene end by 3 bases; junction bases not matched to a gene: 7. Germline V CDR1 and CDR2: MNHEY, SVGAGI. The CDR3 sequence is CASSYSGTSGSIYEQYF. The CDR3 nucleotides read TGTGCCAGCAGTTACTCAGGCACTAGCGGGAGTATCTACGAGCAGTACTTC.

The sample holds many counts of this clone. The chain is built from TRBV24-1 and TRBJ1-2, with 8 bases matching TRBD1. J lost 5 bases, V lost 7 bases, and 14 bases had no gene match. CDR3 size: 16 residues. CDR1 KGHDR and CDR2 SFDVKD come from the germline V gene. The CDR3 DNA sequence: TGTGCCACCAGCCCGGGACAGGATCTAATCAGGTATGGCTACACCTTC. Amino acid sequence: CATSPGQDLIRYGYTF.

A remark on this clone: One end of the junction is discordant with germline, which a read error may explain. V is TRBV12-3 or TRBV12-4 and J is TRBJ2-6; D gene unclear. This CDR3 region has 16 residues. Here the CDR3 reads CASSLSGGAGSNVLTF. The CDR3 DNA sequence: TGTGCCAGCAGTTTGTCAGGTGGCGCTGGGTCCAACGTCCTGACTTTC.

In this sample, this clone turned up many times. This chain uses TRBV6-1 with TRBJ2-1; a possible D gene is TRBD2 (6 bases). CDR3 size: 13 residues. Germline assignment: CDR1 MNHNS and CDR2 SASEGT. V lost 6 bases and J 9 bases, leaving 15 bases between the germline ends. The chain's CDR3 is CASRTQQGGEQFF. CDR3 bases: TGTGCCAGCAGAACCCAGCAGGGAGGTGAGCAGTTCTTC.

The chain couples TRBV14 to TRBJ2-7; possible D gene TRBD2, 6 bases. The CDR3 is 13 amino acids. V dropped 3 bases and J dropped 2 bases, with 8 bases sitting between them. The germline CDR1 and CDR2 sequences are SGHDN and FVKESK. The CDR3 protein is CASSQRDAYEQYF. The CDR3 bases are TGTGCCAGCAGCCAGCGGGACGCCTACGAGCAGTACTTC. Combining the CDR3 with reference TRBV14 and TRBJ2-7 gives the whole variable domain EAGVTQFPSHSVIEKGQTVTLRCDPISGHDNLYWYRRVMGKEIKFLLHFVKESKQDESGMPNNRFLAERTGGTYSTLKVQPAELEDSGVYFCASSQRDAYEQYFGPGTRLTVT.

The chain has TRBV20-1 and TRBJ2-7, with TRBD2 matching over 9 bases. Germline-derived CDR1 and CDR2 are DFQATT and SNEGSKA (reference sequence). V shed 6 bases and J 5 bases; nucleotides not matched to a gene: 14. The CDR3 sequence is 15 residues long. The CDR3 DNA reads as TGCAGTGCCAAAGAGGGCGCGGGAGGGCTGGACGAGCAGTACTTC. The encoded protein is CSAKEGAGGLDEQYF.

The chain has TRBV5-1 and TRBJ2-2, with a weak D call TRBD1 (6 bases). The CDR3 is made up of 13 amino acids. Trimming stripped 5 bases from V and 3 bases from J, with 8 bases between. The germline CDR1 and CDR2 sequences are SGHRS and YFSETQ. CDR3 region: CASRDSHTGELFF. As DNA, the CDR3 is TGCGCCAGCAGGGACAGCCACACCGGGGAGCTGTTTTTT.

This chain joins TRBV7-2 and TRBJ2-7, with D possibly being TRBD2 (6 bases). This CDR3 has 16 residues. Trimming removed 0 bases at V and 3 bases at J, with 15 bases between. Looked up from germline, CDR1 is SGHTA and CDR2 is FQGNSA. In nucleotides, the CDR3 is TGTGCCAGCAGCTTAGCCCATTCGCAGGGACTCTACGAGCAGTACTTC. Translation gives CASSLAHSQGLYEQYF. The full variable domain, rest sourced from reference TRBV7-2 and TRBJ2-7, is GAGVSQSPSNKVTEKGKDVELRCDPISGHTALYWYRQSLGQGLEFLIYFQGNSAPDKSGLPSDRFSAERTGGSVSTLTIQRTQQEDSAVYLCASSLAHSQGLYEQYFGPGTRLTVT.

With regard to this clone: A read error may produce the germline difference seen at one junction end. This chain joins TRBV27 and TRBJ2-2, with D perhaps given as TRBD1 or TRBD2 (6 bases each). This CDR3 spans 16 amino acids. Germline V lookup: CDR1 MNHEY, CDR2 SMNVEV (reference sequence). The CDR3 loop is CASSLGDMGIAGGLFF. As DNA, the CDR3 is TGTGCCAGCAGTTTGGGGGACATGGGGATTGCCGGGGGGCTGTTTTTT.

The chain has TRBV27 and TRBJ1-3; TRBD1 matches 10 bases. The CDR3 has 16 amino acids. The germline V gene has CDR1 MNHEY and CDR2 SMNVEV (reference sequence). After removal of 5 bases from V and 2 bases from J, the junction contained 6 bases not matched to a gene. The chain's CDR3 is CASSPGTGDAGNTIYF. In nucleotides, the CDR3 is TGTGCCAGCAGTCCGGGGACAGGGGATGCTGGAAACACCATATATTTT.

The chain combines TRBV11-2 with TRBJ2-5, with 12 positions matching TRBD2. CDR1 SGHAT and CDR2 FQNNGV come from the germline V gene. With V trimmed by 5 bases and J by 5 bases, 18 bases remained unmatched. This CDR3 has 19 residues. This CDR3 is CASSLGGLAGGPSAETQYF. DNA of the CDR3: TGTGCCAGCAGCCTCGGTGGTCTAGCGGGAGGGCCTAGTGCGGAGACCCAGTACTTC.

V is TRBV11-2 and J is TRBJ1-4; D gene ambiguous. Germline CDR1 SGHAT, CDR2 FQNNGV. Trimming left V 3 bases short and J 8 bases short, with 16 bases between. This CDR3 region has 15 residues. The CDR3 DNA follows: TGTGCCAGCAGCTTCCGATCACTCGCCTCCGAAAAACTGTTTTTT. Translating gives CASSFRSLASEKLFF.

The rearrangement joins TRBV20-1 to TRBJ1-2; D not resolved. Deletions cut 4 bases from V and 10 bases from J, with 7 bases between. The CDR3 loop spans 9 amino acids. In germline, CDR1 is DFQATT, CDR2 SNEGSKA (reference sequence). The CDR3 reads CSAIDPYTF. The DNA for the CDR3 is TGCAGTGCTATAGACCCCTACACCTTC.

This clone was observed many times. The chain employs TRBV3-1 and TRBJ1-1; D gene uncertain. CDR1 and CDR2 (germline): LGHDT, YNNKEL (reference sequence). The CDR3 is 14 residues long. The V and J ends lost 4 bases and 0 bases respectively, with 9 bases between them. CDR3 sequence: CASSRQEMNTEAFF. The CDR3 nucleotides read TGTGCCAGCAGCCGTCAGGAAATGAACACTGAAGCTTTCTTT.

This clone came up a few times. The V and J genes are TRBV6-1 and TRBJ2-5, with D tentatively TRBD2 (7 bases). Germline V CDR1 and CDR2: MNHNS, SASEGT. V was trimmed by 6 bases and J by 4 bases, leaving 12 bases between them. The CDR3 covers 13 residues. Here the CDR3 DNA reads TGTGCCAGCAGGGAGGGAGGGGGAGAGACCCAGTACTTC. This encodes CASREGGGETQYF.

The sample holds a few counts of this clone. The rearrangement links TRBV6-1 to TRBJ1-2, with D unresolved. V dropped 4 bases and J dropped 8 bases, with 14 bases sitting between them. The CDR3 covers 13 residues. In germline, CDR1 is MNHNS, CDR2 SASEGT. The CDR3 DNA reads TGTGCCAGCAGTGGGGAGGTCCAGACGGGCTACACCTTC. Translated: CASSGEVQTGYTF.

The table lists this clone with a few counts. The CDR3 reads CASSYSNPAEGQYF. The CDR3 DNA reads TGTGCCAGCAGTTACTCGAATCCCGCGGAGGGGCAGTACTTC. The chain uses TRBV6-6 and TRBJ2-7, with D perhaps TRBD2 (6 bases). Germline V lookup: CDR1 MNHNY, CDR2 SVGAGI (reference sequence). This CDR3 region has 14 residues. V was cut by 0 bases and J by 9 bases, with 15 bases left in between.

In its sample, this clone was seen many times. The junction departs from germline at one end; a sequencing error may be responsible. This CDR3 is also generated by other DNA sequences in the sample. The chain has TRBV7-8 and TRBJ1-2; possibly TRBD1 for D (5 bases). The germline V gene has CDR1 SGHVS and CDR2 FQNEAQ. The CDR3 totals 16 residues. The CDR3 reads CASSPRPSGQMYGYTF. The CDR3 DNA sequence: TGTGCTAGCAGCCCCCGGCCCTCAGGACAAATGTATGGCTACACCTTC.

This clone was observed a handful of times. Other DNA variants within this sample encode the same CDR3. This chain uses TRBV5-1 with TRBJ2-7; D tentatively fits TRBD1 or TRBD2 (5 bases each). The CDR3 length is 16 residues. The V end lost 4 bases, the J end lost 3 bases, and 20 bases lay between the germline ends. Looked up from germline, CDR1 is SGHRS and CDR2 is YFSETQ. CDR3 in amino acids: CASSPGPGLGIYEQYF. CDR3 in DNA: TGCGCCAGCAGCCCGGGACCTGGCCTAGGAATCTACGAGCAGTACTTC.

This chain joins TRBV20-1 and TRBJ2-7; D is uncertain. The germline V and J ends were trimmed by 4 bases and 3 bases, with 16 bases remaining between them. This CDR3 contains 14 residues. The germline V gene has CDR1 DFQATT and CDR2 SNEGSKA (reference sequence). The CDR3 nucleotides are TGCAGTGCTACCGGGCCTTTGAGCCTCTACGAGCAGTACTTC. This translates into CSATGPLSLYEQYF.

This clone was detected many times. A much larger clonotype is one base distant, so this may be a read error. The rearrangement uses TRBV11-2 and TRBJ2-2; TRBD2 is a possible D gene (6 bases). Per germline, CDR1 SGHAT and CDR2 FQNNGV. The CDR3 loop spans 14 amino acids. The CDR3 coding sequence is TGTGCCAGCAGCTATTATAGCTTCGGCGGGGAGCTGTCTTTT. Its protein is CASSYYSFGGELSF.

This clone was seen only a few times. This chain links TRBV5-1 with TRBJ2-7; D is perhaps TRBD2 (5 bases). The CDR3 sequence is 12 residues long. Per germline, CDR1 SGHRS and CDR2 YFSETQ. V was cut by 7 bases and J by 5 bases, with 13 bases left in between. The CDR3 spells CASGSPGNEQYF. The CDR3 nucleotides are TGCGCCAGCGGGAGCCCCGGGAACGAGCAGTACTTC.

This chain joins TRBV6-5 and TRBJ1-5; weak D call: TRBD1 (5 bases). Trimming shortened V by 0 bases and J by 6 bases, and 18 bases separated the two germline ends. There are 17 residues in the CDR3. Germline V gene lookup returns CDR1 MNHEY and CDR2 SVGAGI. The CDR3 DNA is TGTGCCAGCAGTTACTCCGGGGCGATATCCCAAGGTCAGCCCCAGCATTTT. It translates to CASSYSGAISQGQPQHF.

The CDR3 is CASTVETGGWNEQFF. CDR3 DNA: TGTGCCAGCACAGTTGAGACAGGGGGCTGGAATGAGCAGTTCTTC. The rearrangement uses TRBV11-2 and TRBJ2-1; TRBD1 aligns across 10 bases. With V trimmed by 7 bases and J by 7 bases, 10 bases remained unmatched. CDR3 length equals 15 residues. Germline assignment: CDR1 SGHAT and CDR2 FQNNGV.

This clone was detected only a few times. The genes are TRBV19 and TRBJ1-2, with TRBD1 as a possible D gene (6 bases). The CDR3 is 15 amino acids. V gave up 7 bases and J gave up 5 bases, with 20 bases separating them. Germline values: CDR1 LNHDA, CDR2 SQIVND (reference sequence). The CDR3 spells CASTRDTGIVYGYTF. DNA for the CDR3: TGTGCCAGTACCAGGGACACCGGAATAGTATATGGCTACACCTTC.

This clone was counted only a few times. This sequence joins TRBV5-4 and TRBJ2-3; no reliable D call. Trimming shortened V by 0 bases and J by 2 bases, and 10 bases separated the two germline ends. Germline V lookup: CDR1 SGHNT, CDR2 YYREEE (reference sequence). The CDR3 extends over 15 amino acids. DNA of the CDR3: TGTGCCAGCAGCTTGGTGTCTACAACCACAGATACGCAGTATTTT. This translates into CASSLVSTTTDTQYF. Full variable domain (missing parts from reference TRBV5-4 and TRBJ2-3): ETGVTQSPTHLIKTRGQQVTLRCSSQSGHNTVSWYQQALGQGPQFIFQYYREEENGRGNFPPRFSGLQFPNYSSELNVNALELDDSALYLCASSLVSTTTDTQYFGPGTRLTVL.